The TCR beta chain under discussion was sequenced for a study of T-cell reconstitution after alpha-beta-depleted transplantation in children. General study results and limits: Certain patients had high TCRbeta diversity at day 60, and it came from recipient T cells and thymic progenitors that survived. Expanded graft clones, several hundred of them, were reportedly the source of alpha-beta T cells about two months after transplant.

Germline values: CDR1 LNHNV, CDR2 YYDKDF (reference sequence). There are 16 residues in the CDR3. Unique molecular identifiers were used to barcode this TCRbeta library. TCRdb reprocessed the PCR reads via MiXCR and lists one record per CDR3 protein. Altogether 97,000 or so distinct CDR3 sequences are present, roughly 6% being singletons, with the ten largest covering 6.1%. This clonotype was detected ten times or more. Its antigen is unidentified. One end of the junction varies from germline; a read error may be responsible. The material was PBMCs, mostly from graft donor cells, obtained 60 days after TCRalphabeta/CD19-depleted stem cell transplant. This TCR was recovered from a female patient aged 2-9 years who had a stem cell transplant for Fanconi anemia, so the T cells may come from the graft donor. The rearrangement links TRBV15 to TRBJ2-1; D unclear. The CDR3 region is CATSRNSPTPYDEQFF. The CDR3 bases are TGTGCCACCAGCAGAAACTCTCCTACACCCTACGATGAGCAGTTCTTC.